What follows describes a single T cell receptor (beta chain). Only in-frame clones appear in the TCRdb table, and some are missing; sequencing was by immunoSEQ multiplex PCR. This table holds approximately 35,000 clones, approximately 90% found once. This entry belongs to a study of blood T cell repertoires in COVID-19. The CDR3 is 17 amino acids. V dropped 0 bases and J dropped 5; count of bases not matched to a gene: 9. CDR1 and CDR2 from the germline V gene are LGHNA and YSLEER. The chain couples TRBV4-3 to TRBJ2-7, with TRBD2 identical over 11 bases. Material: peripheral blood. This clonotype originated in a human donor with active COVID-19. The donor label of this sample is uncertain. In DNA, the CDR3 is TGCGCCAGCAGCCAAGATATAGGTAGCGGGAGGGGGGACGAGCAGTACTTC. It encodes CASSQDIGSGRGDEQYF.